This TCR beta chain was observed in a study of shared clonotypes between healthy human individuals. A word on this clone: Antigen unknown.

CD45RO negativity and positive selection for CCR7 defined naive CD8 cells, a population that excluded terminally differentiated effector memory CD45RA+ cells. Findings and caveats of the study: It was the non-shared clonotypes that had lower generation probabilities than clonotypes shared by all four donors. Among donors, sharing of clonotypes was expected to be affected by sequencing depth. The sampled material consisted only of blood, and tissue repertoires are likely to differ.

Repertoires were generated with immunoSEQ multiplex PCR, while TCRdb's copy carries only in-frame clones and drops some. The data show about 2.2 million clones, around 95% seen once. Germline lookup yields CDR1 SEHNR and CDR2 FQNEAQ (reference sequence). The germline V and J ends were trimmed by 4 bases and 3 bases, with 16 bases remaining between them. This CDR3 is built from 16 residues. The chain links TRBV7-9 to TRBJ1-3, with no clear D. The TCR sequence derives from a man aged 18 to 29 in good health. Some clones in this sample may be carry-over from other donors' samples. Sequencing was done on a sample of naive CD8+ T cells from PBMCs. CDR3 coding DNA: TGTGCCAGCAGCTCACGGCGGGAGTCCCTTGGAAACACCATATATTTT. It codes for CASSSRRESLGNTIYF.